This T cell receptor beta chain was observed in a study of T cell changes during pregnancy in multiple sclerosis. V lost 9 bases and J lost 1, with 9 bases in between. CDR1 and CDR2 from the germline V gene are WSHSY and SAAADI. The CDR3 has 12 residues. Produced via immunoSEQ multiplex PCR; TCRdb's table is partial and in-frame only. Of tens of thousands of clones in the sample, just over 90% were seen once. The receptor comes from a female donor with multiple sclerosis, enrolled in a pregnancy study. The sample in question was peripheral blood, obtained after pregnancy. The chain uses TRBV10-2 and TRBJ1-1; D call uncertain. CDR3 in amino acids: CASMTENTEAFF. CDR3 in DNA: TGCGCCAGTATGACTGAGAACACTGAAGCTTTCTTT.